This T cell receptor beta chain was sequenced in a study of shared clonotypes between healthy human individuals. Selected positively for CCR7 and CD45RO-negative, naive CD8 cells excluded terminally differentiated effector memory CD45RA+ cells. This CDR3 region has 14 residues. V lost 5 bases and J lost 4; bases outside the gene matches: 4. Germline V lookup: CDR1 MGHRA, CDR2 YSYEKL. General study findings and limits: Around 5% was the fraction of naive CD4 clonotypes found shared across a handful of donors.

In the original workflow: ImmunoSEQ supplied junction-only sequences lacking quality scores, so filtering was different. The table came from immunoSEQ multiplex PCR; TCRdb's copy has only in-frame clones and leaves some out. The DNA gave D and trimming, while V, J and clone size come from that table. This table holds roughly 2,000,000 clones, 90% to 95% found once. Comment on this clone: Its antigen remains unknown.

The rearrangement joins TRBV4-1 to TRBJ2-7, with TRBD2 matching 11 bases. The receptor's source is a man aged 18 to 29 in good health. Some clones in this sample may be carry-over from other donors' samples. Sequenced material: naive CD8+ T cells from PBMCs. CDR3 loop: CASSTGTSGYEQYF. The CDR3 DNA is TGCGCCAGCAGCACCGGGACTAGCGGATACGAGCAGTACTTC.